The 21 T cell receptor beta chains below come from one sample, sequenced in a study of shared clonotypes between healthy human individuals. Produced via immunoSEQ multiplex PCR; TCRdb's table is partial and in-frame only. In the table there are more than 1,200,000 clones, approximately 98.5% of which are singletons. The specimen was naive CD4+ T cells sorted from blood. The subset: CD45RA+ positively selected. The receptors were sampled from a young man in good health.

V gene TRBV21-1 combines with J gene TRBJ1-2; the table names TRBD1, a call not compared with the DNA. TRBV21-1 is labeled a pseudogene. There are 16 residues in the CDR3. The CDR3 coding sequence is TGTGCCAGCAGCACGCCTTCCGGGACAGTCGTCTATGGCTACACCTTC. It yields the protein CASSTPSGTVVYGYTF.

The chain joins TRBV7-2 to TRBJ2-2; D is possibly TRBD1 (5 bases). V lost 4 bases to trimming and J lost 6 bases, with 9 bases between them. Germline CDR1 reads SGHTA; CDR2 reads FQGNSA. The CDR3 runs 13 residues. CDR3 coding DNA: TGTGCCAGCAGCTCGGCCAGGGCCGGGGAGCTGTTTTTT. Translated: CASSSARAGELFF.

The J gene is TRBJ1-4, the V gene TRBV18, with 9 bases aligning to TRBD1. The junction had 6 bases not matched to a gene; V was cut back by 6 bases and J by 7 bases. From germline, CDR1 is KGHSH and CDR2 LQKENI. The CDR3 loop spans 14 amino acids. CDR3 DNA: TGTGCCAGCTCGCCGACAGGGGGTAGTGAAAAACTGTTTTTT. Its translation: CASSPTGGSEKLFF. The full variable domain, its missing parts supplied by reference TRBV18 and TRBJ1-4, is NAGVMQNPRHLVRRRGQEARLRCSPMKGHSHVYWYRQLPEEGLKFMVYLQKENIIDESGMPKERFSAEFPKEGPSILRIQQVVRGDSAAYFCASSPTGGSEKLFFGSGTQLSVL.

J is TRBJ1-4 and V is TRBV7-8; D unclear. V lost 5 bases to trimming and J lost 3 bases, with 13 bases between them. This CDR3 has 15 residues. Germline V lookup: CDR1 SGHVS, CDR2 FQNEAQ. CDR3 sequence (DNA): TGTGCCAGCAGCCGTTTGGCGGACTCTAATGAAAAACTGTTTTTT. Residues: CASSRLADSNEKLFF.

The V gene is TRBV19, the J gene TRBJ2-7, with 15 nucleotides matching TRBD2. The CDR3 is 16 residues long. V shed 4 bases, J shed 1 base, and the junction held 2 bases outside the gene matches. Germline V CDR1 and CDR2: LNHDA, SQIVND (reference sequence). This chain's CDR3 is CASSKGLAGGSYEQYF. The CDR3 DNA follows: TGTGCCAGTAGTAAGGGACTAGCGGGAGGTTCCTACGAGCAGTACTTC.

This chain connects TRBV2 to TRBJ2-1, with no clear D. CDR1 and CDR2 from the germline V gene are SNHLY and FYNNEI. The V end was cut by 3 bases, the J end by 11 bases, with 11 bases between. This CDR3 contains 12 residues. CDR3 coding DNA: TGTGCCAGCAGTGAGCAAGGGCTCCAGCAGTTCTTC. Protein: CASSEQGLQQFF.

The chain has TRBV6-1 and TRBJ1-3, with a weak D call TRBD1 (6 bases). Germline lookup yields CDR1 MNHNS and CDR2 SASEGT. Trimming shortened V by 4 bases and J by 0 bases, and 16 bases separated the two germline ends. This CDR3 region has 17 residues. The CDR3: CASSGTDPTSSGNTIYF. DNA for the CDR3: TGTGCCAGCAGTGGGACAGACCCAACCAGCTCTGGAAACACCATATATTTT.

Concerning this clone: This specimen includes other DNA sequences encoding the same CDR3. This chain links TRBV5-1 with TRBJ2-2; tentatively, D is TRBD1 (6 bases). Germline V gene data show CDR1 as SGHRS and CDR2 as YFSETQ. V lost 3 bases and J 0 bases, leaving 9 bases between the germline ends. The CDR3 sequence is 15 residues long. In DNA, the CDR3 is TGCGCCAGCAGCTCCGGGACACCGAACACCGGGGAGCTGTTTTTT. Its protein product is CASSSGTPNTGELFF.

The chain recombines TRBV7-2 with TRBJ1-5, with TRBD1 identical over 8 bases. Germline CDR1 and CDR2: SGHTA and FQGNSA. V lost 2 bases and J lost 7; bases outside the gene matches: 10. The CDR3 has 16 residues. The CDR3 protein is CASSLTDRVIGQPQHF. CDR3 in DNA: TGTGCCAGCAGCTTAACGGACAGGGTAATTGGCCAGCCCCAGCATTTT.

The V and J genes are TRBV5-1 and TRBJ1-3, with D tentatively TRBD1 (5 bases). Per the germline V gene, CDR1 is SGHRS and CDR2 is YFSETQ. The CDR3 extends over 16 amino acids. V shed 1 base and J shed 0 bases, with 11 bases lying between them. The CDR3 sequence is CASSLLGVTSGNTIYF. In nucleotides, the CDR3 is TGCGCCAGCAGCTTGCTAGGGGTCACCTCTGGAAACACCATATATTTT.

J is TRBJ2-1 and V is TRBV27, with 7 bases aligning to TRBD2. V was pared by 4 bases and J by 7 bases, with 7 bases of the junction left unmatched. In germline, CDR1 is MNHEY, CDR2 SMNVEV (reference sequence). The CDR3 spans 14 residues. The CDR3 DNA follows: TGTGCCAGCAGTTCAAGCGGGATTGGGAATGAGCAGTTCTTC. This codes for CASSSSGIGNEQFF.

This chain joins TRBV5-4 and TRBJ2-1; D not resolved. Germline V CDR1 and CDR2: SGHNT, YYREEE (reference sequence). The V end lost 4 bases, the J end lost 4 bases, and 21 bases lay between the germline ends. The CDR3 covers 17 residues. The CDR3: CASSRAGGVNVYNEQFF. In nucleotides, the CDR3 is TGTGCCAGCAGCCGGGCCGGCGGAGTCAACGTATACAATGAGCAGTTCTTC.

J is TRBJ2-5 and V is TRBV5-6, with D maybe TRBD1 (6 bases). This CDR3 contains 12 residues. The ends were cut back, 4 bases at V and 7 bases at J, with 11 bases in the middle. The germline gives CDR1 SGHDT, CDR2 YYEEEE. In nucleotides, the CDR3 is TGTGCCAGCAGCAGGGACAAGATGACCCAGTACTTC. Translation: CASSRDKMTQYF.

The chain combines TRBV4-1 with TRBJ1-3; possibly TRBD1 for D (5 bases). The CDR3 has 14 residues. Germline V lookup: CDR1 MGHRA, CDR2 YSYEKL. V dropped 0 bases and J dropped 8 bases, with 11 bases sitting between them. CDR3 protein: CASSQDPREDTIYF. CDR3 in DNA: TGCGCCAGCAGCCAAGATCCCAGGGAGGACACCATATATTTT.

The CDR3 sequence: CASSRRLAGGQETQYF. DNA of the CDR3: TGTGCCAGCAGCCGTCGACTAGCGGGAGGGCAAGAGACCCAGTACTTC. V is TRBV5-4 and J is TRBJ2-5, with 14 nucleotides matching TRBD2. The CDR3 contains 16 residues. Germline V gene data show CDR1 as SGHNT and CDR2 as YYREEE (reference sequence). V lost 4 bases and J lost 2; bases outside the gene matches: 4.

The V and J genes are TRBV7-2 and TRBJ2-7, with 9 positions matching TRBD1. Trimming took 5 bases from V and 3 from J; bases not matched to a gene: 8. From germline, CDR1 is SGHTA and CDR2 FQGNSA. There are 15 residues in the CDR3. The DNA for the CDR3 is TGTGCCAGCAGCCCGCGCGGGGGACAGGGCTACGAGCAGTACTTC. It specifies CASSPRGGQGYEQYF.

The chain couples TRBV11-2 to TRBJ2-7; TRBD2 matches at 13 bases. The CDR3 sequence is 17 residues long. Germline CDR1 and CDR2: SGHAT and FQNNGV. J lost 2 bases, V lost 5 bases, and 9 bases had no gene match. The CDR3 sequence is CASSRTSGSLVTYEQYF. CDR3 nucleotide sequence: TGTGCCAGCAGCCGGACTAGCGGGAGTTTGGTTACCTACGAGCAGTACTTC.

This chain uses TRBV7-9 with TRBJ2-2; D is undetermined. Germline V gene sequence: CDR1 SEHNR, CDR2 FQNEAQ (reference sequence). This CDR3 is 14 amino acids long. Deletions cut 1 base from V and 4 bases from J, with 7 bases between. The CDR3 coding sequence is TGTGCCAGCAGCTTAGATCTACCCACCGGGGAGCTGTTTTTT. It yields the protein CASSLDLPTGELFF.

The DNA for the CDR3 is TGTGCCACCAGCAGAGATATAGCCCAGAACACTGAAGCTTTCTTT. It specifies CATSRDIAQNTEAFF. The chain recombines TRBV15 with TRBJ1-1; D uncertain. CDR1 is LNHNV and CDR2 is YYDKDF in the germline V gene (reference sequence). This CDR3 is built from 15 residues. The V gene lost 0 bases and the J gene lost 1 base, with 9 bases spanning the gap.

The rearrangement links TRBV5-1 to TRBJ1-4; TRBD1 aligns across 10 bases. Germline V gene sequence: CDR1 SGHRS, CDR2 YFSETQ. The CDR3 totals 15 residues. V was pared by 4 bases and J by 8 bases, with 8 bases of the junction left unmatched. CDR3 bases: TGCGCCAGCAGCGAAGGGACAGGGGTTACGGAAAAACTGTTTTTT. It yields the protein CASSEGTGVTEKLFF.

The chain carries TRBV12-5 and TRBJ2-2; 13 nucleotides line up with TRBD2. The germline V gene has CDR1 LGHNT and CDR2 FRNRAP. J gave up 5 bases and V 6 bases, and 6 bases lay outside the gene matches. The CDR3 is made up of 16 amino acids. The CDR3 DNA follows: TGTGCTAGTGGACTCGGGACTAGCGGGGTGACCGGGGAGCTGTTTTTT. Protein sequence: CASGLGTSGVTGELFF.